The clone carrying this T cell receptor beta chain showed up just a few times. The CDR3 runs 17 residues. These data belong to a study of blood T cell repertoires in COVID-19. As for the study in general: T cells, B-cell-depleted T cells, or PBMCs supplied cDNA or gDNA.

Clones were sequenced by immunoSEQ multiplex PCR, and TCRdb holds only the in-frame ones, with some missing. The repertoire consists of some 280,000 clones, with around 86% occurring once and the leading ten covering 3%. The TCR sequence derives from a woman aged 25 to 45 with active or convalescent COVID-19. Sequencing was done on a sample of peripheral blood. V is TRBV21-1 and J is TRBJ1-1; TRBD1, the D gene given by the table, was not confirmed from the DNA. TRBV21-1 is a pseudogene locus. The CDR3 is CASSTQKTTGRNTEAFF. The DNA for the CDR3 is TGTGCCAGCAGCACCCAGAAGACGACAGGGCGGAACACTGAAGCTTTCTTT.